This T cell receptor (beta chain) was sequenced in a study of T cells in Graves' hyperthyroidism and ophthalmopathy. Findings of the study overall: Blood also showed most of the thyroid clonotypes that were expanded above 0.001. Stable hyperthyroidism was told apart from ophthalmopathy by a model built on 13 V-J features.

RNA transcripts served as the template for amplifying TCR beta CDR3 regions. A first-round RT-PCR of the TCR CDR3 used the HTBI primer set. In TCRdb, the multiplex PCR reads were re-called with MiXCR into one record per CDR3 protein. Here the sample spans around 400,000 distinct CDR3 sequences, about 13% being singletons. This clonotype was seen ten or more times. What it binds is not known. Hyperthyroidism in the patients, aged 18 to 65, was newly diagnosed and under 2 months in duration. This clonotype was obtained from a woman in her late teens or twenties with Graves' hyperthyroidism. The sample comprised blood.

CDR3 sequence: CASSSSGGAADTGELFF. The DNA for the CDR3 is TGTGCCAGCAGCTCTAGCGGGGGGGCGGCTGACACCGGGGAGCTGTTTTTT. The chain combines TRBV7-3 with TRBJ2-2; 12 bases align to TRBD2. The length of the CDR3 is 17 residues. Germline V CDR1 and CDR2: SGHTA, FQGTGA. V was pared by 4 bases and J by 3 bases, with 6 bases of the junction left unmatched. Complete variable domain (other parts from reference TRBV7-3 and TRBJ2-2): GAGVSQTPSNKVTEKGKYVELRCDPISGHTALYWYRQSLGQGPEFLIYFQGTGAADDSGLPNDRFFAVRPEGSVSTLKIQRTERGDSAVYLCASSSSGGAADTGELFFGEGSRLTVL.